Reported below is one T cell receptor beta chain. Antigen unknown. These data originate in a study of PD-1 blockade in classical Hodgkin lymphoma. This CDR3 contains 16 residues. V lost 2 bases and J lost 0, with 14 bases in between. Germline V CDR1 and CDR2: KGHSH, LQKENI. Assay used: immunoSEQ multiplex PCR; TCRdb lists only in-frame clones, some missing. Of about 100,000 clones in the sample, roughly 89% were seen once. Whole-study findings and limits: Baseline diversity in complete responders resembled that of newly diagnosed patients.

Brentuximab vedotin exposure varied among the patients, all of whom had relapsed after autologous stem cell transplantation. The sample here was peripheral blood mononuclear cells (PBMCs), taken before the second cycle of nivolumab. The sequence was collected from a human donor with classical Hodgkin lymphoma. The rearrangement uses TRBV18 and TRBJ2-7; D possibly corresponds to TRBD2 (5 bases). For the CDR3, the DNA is TGTGCCAGCTCACCAAGTAGCGTTTACAGCTCCTACGAGCAGTACTTC. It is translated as CASSPSSVYSSYEQYF.